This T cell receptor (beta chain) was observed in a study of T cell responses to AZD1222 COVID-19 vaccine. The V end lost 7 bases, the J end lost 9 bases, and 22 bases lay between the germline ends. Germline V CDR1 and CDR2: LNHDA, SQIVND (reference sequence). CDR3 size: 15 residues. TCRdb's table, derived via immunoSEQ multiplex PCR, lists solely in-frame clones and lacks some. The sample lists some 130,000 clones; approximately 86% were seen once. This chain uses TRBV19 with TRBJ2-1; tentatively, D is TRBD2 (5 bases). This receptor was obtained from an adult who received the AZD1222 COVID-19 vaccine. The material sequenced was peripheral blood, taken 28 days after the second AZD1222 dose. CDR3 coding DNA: TGTGCCAGTAAGTCGAACCCGGGGAGCGGTCCTGAGCAGTTCTTC. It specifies CASKSNPGSGPEQFF.